This TCR beta chain was profiled in a study of cytomegalovirus exposure and HLA in healthy donors. General study results and limits: A list of about 180 TCR beta chains associated with cytomegalovirus was given. As was reported, the classifier diagnosed cytomegalovirus status with high specificity and sensitivity.

Germline lookup yields CDR1 WSHSY and CDR2 SAAADI. The V end was cut by 4 bases, the J end by 0 bases, with 4 bases between. CDR3 length equals 13 residues. Generated by immunoSEQ multiplex PCR, the TCRdb table keeps only in-frame clones and is missing some. Of about 71,000 clones in the sample, about 95% were seen once. Remarks on this clone: What it binds is unknown.

The TCR comes from a woman between 18 and 29 years old in good health and CMV-seronegative. The sequenced material came from PBMCs. V and J are TRBV10-2 and TRBJ1-3; no clear D gene. The CDR3 reads CASSAGSGNTIYF. CDR3 sequence (DNA): TGCGCCAGCAGTGCAGGCTCTGGAAACACCATATATTTT.